This T cell receptor beta chain was observed in a study of T cells in localized non-small cell lung cancer. Regarding the study as a whole: Peak T cell clonality was found in uninvolved adjacent lung, exceeding tumor. Because only a single region of the tumor was sequenced, heterogeneity remains possible. Adjacent lung tissue had a median roughly 62 of the top 100 clones found in the tumor.

CDR3 size: 16 residues. The germline V gene encodes CDR1 LGHNA and CDR2 YSLEER. Trimming took 1 base from V and 1 from J, leaving 11 bases between them. The table came from immunoSEQ multiplex PCR; TCRdb's copy has only in-frame clones and leaves some out. This table holds 25,000 to 30,000 clones, 80% to 85% found once. Details on this clone: Its specificity is unknown.

This TCR was recovered from a woman between 40 and 69 years old with stage I lung adenocarcinoma. Material: peripheral blood, obtained before any cancer treatment. This sequence joins TRBV4-3 and TRBJ1-5; D possibly corresponds to TRBD1 (5 bases). The CDR3 DNA sequence: TGCGCCAGCAGCCAAGGGGGCCCCGGGAGCAATCAGCCCCAGCATTTT. Its translation: CASSQGGPGSNQPQHF.